This entry lists 4 T cell receptor beta chains sequenced from one sample in a study of blood T cell repertoires in COVID-19. Measured with immunoSEQ multiplex PCR; TCRdb has only the in-frame clones, and not every one. The repertoire has 200,000 to 300,000 clones, around 85% of them found once; the top ten carry over 8%. Material for sequencing was peripheral blood. These TCRs come from a woman older than 75 with acute or convalescent COVID-19.

The rearrangement uses TRBV9 and TRBJ2-2, with 11 positions matching TRBD2. Germline V gene data show CDR1 as SGDLS and CDR2 as YYNGEE. The CDR3 consists of 19 residues. J was trimmed by 6 bases and V by 0 bases; bases with no gene match: 13. The CDR3 reads CASSVVPLAGGSISGELFF. The CDR3 DNA reads as TGTGCCAGCAGCGTAGTTCCCCTAGCGGGGGGATCAATTTCCGGGGAGCTGTTTTTT.

This rearrangement joins TRBV5-1 to TRBJ1-5; maybe TRBD1 (5 bases). The CDR3 is 13 residues long. Germline CDR1 and CDR2: SGHRS and YFSETQ. The V gene lost 4 bases and the J gene lost 5 bases, with 10 bases spanning the gap. CDR3: CASSPEGYQPQHF. As DNA, the CDR3 is TGCGCCAGCAGCCCGGAGGGGTATCAGCCCCAGCATTTT.

The chain couples TRBV5-1 to TRBJ2-3; D unresolved. V lost 1 base to trimming and J lost 1 base, with 7 bases between them. Germline CDR1 and CDR2: SGHRS and YFSETQ. This CDR3 is 14 amino acids long. The CDR3 spells CASSLSAGTDTQYF. The CDR3 DNA is TGCGCCAGCAGCTTGAGTGCGGGCACAGATACGCAGTATTTT.

This chain connects TRBV24-1 to TRBJ2-3, with 9 positions matching TRBD2. CDR3 size: 15 residues. CDR1 and CDR2 (germline): KGHDR, SFDVKD. The V segment lost 6 bases and the J segment 3 bases; nucleotides outside the gene matches: 6. The CDR3 loop reads CATSLAGAITDTQYF. In DNA, the CDR3 is TGTGCCACCAGTTTAGCGGGGGCCATTACAGATACGCAGTATTTT.